The 25 T cell receptor beta chains below were found in one sample sequenced in a study of Graves' ophthalmopathy and Graves' hyperthyroidism listed by TCRdb under 2018. The sequencing machine was an Illumina HiSeq 2000. TCR beta CDR3 regions were amplified from RNA transcripts for repertoire sequencing. HTBI primers and the Qiagen OneStep RT-PCR kit were used in a first-round RT-PCR, which was followed by a second-round multiplex PCR, size selection and purification. The public reads were reprocessed in TCRdb via fastp at Q25 and MiXCR, keeping in-frame beta chains. For every CDR3 protein sequence, its rows merge into one entry that carries the most common genes and DNA. The sample contains a few hundred thousand distinct CDR3 sequences, about 16% of them found a single time. Jointly, the top ten make up approximately 7% of the sample. The sequenced sample consisted of peripheral blood. The receptors come from a woman between 18 and 29 years old with stable Graves' hyperthyroidism. Donor details come from another sample of the same person, matched by shared clones.

This clonotype was found many times. The V and J genes are TRBV11-2 and TRBJ2-5, with TRBD1 matching 10 bases. The CDR3 loop spans 14 amino acids. Germline-derived CDR1 and CDR2 are SGHAT and FQNNGV. V lost 1 base to trimming and J lost 4 bases; unmatched junction nucleotides: 0. CDR3 in amino acids: CASSLGTGGETQYF. CDR3 bases: TGTGCCAGCAGCTTAGGGACAGGGGGAGAGACCCAGTACTTC.

This clonotype has ten or more counts. The V and J genes are TRBV12-3 or TRBV12-4 and TRBJ1-2, with D unresolved. This CDR3 contains 13 residues. V lost 7 bases and J lost 6, with 15 bases in between. The CDR3 sequence is CASTLNFPNGYTF. The CDR3 region has the DNA TGTGCCAGCACCCTCAACTTCCCGAATGGCTACACCTTC.

This clonotype was seen many times. J is TRBJ2-7 and V is TRBV2, with D possibly matching TRBD1 (6 bases). V lost 4 bases and J 4 bases, leaving 11 bases between the germline ends. From germline, CDR1 is SNHLY and CDR2 FYNNEI. The length of the CDR3 is 13 residues. CDR3 bases: TGTGCCAGCAGTGGAGGACAGCTTTACGAGCAGTACTTC. Translated, it gives CASSGGQLYEQYF.

This clonotype was observed at least ten times. The V gene is TRBV7-2, the J gene TRBJ1-6, with 7 bases fitting TRBD1. The length of the CDR3 is 14 residues. Per the germline V gene, CDR1 is SGHTA and CDR2 is FQGNSA. Losses at the gene ends were 5 bases for V and 7 bases for J; bases not matched to a gene: 5. CDR3 nucleotides: TGTGCCAGCAGCCGACAGGGTGGGAATTCACCCCTCCACTTT. It is translated as CASSRQGGNSPLHF.

Many counts were recorded for this clonotype. This chain connects TRBV6-2 or TRBV6-3 to TRBJ2-5, with D possibly called TRBD1 or TRBD2 (5 bases each). Germline assignment: CDR1 MNHEY and CDR2 SVGEGT. The CDR3 has 14 amino acids. The V and J ends lost 7 bases and 1 base respectively, with 13 bases between them. The CDR3 DNA sequence: TGTGCCAGCACGACGGGGCGCCCCCAAGAGACCCAGTACTTC. As protein: CASTTGRPQETQYF.

This clonotype was seen repeatedly, ten times or more. The V gene is TRBV27, the J gene TRBJ2-5; 8 positions agree with TRBD2. With 5 bases clipped from V and 5 bases from J, the junction kept 10 bases outside the gene matches. Germline CDR1 is MNHEY and CDR2 is SMNVEV (reference sequence). The CDR3 runs 15 residues. This CDR3 reads CASSARAGGTETQYF. The CDR3 DNA sequence: TGTGCCAGCAGTGCCCGGGCGGGGGGAACTGAGACCCAGTACTTC.

This clonotype showed up many times. V usage is TRBV12-3 or TRBV12-4 and J usage is TRBJ1-1, with TRBD1 identical over 7 bases. The CDR3 contains 13 residues. With V trimmed by 3 bases and J by 7 bases, 5 bases remained unmatched. CDR3 region: CASSFLGGIEAFF. The DNA for the CDR3 is TGTGCCAGCAGTTTTTTAGGGGGCATTGAAGCTTTCTTT.

In this sample, this clonotype turned up many times. The chain has TRBV6-1 and TRBJ2-7; D ambiguous. This CDR3 is 13 amino acids long. The germline V and J ends were trimmed by 2 bases and 6 bases, with 11 bases remaining between them. Germline CDR1 and CDR2: MNHNS and SASEGT. CDR3 coding DNA: TGTGCCAGCAGTGAACTTGGGGTCGGCGAGCAGTACTTC. This codes for CASSELGVGEQYF.

This clonotype was counted many times. The chain couples TRBV27 to TRBJ1-1, with D maybe TRBD1 (5 bases). Trimming stripped 0 bases from V and 1 base from J, with 21 bases between. Germline V gene data show CDR1 as MNHEY and CDR2 as SMNVEV (reference sequence). The length of the CDR3 is 19 residues. The CDR3 region has the DNA TGTGCCAGCAGTTTATCAAGGGCTAACCTCGGGGGAAGGAACACTGAAGCTTTCTTT. Translating it yields CASSLSRANLGGRNTEAFF.

This clonotype was seen only a few times. This chain joins TRBV3-1 and TRBJ1-6; 8 nucleotides align to TRBD1. Germline V CDR1 and CDR2: LGHDT, YNNKEL (reference sequence). CDR3 length: 14 residues. V shed 4 bases and J 7 bases; nucleotides not matched to a gene: 3. CDR3 amino acids: CASSRTGLNSPLHF. In DNA form, the CDR3 reads TGTGCCAGCAGCCGGACAGGGTTGAATTCACCCCTCCACTTT. The full variable domain, rest sourced from reference TRBV3-1 and TRBJ1-6, is DTAVSQTPKYLVTQMGNDKSIKCEQNLGHDTMYWYKQDSKKFLKIMFSYNNKELIINETVPNRFSPKSPDKAHLNLHINSLELGDSAVYFCASSRTGLNSPLHFGNGTRLTVT.

Turning to this clonotype: No conserved phenylalanine or tryptophan ends this CDR3, so it is likely a read error. The chain uses TRBV13 and TRBJ2-7, with D perhaps matching TRBD1 (6 bases). This CDR3 contains 14 residues. V lost 3 bases and J lost 3, with 12 bases in between. Per the germline V gene, CDR1 is PRHDT and CDR2 is FYEKMQ (reference sequence). The CDR3 DNA reads as TGTGCCAGCAGCTTGCCTACAGGGAACTACGAGCAGTACTAC. This encodes CASSLPTGNYEQYY.

This clonotype occurred many times. The genes are TRBV7-2 and TRBJ1-5; D is unclear. V was cut by 3 bases and J by 9 bases, with 15 bases left in between. The CDR3 runs 14 residues. The V gene's germline CDR1 is SGHTA and CDR2 FQGNSA. Written as DNA, the CDR3 is TGTGCCAGCAGCTTCGGACCTTTAGTTGGGCCCCAGCATTTT. Its protein is CASSFGPLVGPQHF.

As regards this clonotype: This may stem from a read error, because a much larger clone lies one nucleotide away. The final CDR3 position lacks the conserved phenylalanine or tryptophan, pointing to a likely read error. This sequence joins TRBV19 and TRBJ1-1; 10 bases are a match to TRBD1. V was clipped by 8 bases and J by 4 bases; unmatched bases: 7. This CDR3 spans 14 amino acids. The V gene's germline CDR1 is LNHDA and CDR2 SQIVND (reference sequence). The CDR3 protein is CASLPGQGTTEAFY. The CDR3 region has the DNA TGTGCCAGTCTGCCGGGACAGGGGACCACTGAAGCTTTCTAT.

This clonotype occurred many times. The chain has TRBV11-2 and TRBJ2-7; 10 positions match TRBD2. Germline lookup yields CDR1 SGHAT and CDR2 FQNNGV. There are 14 residues in the CDR3. V dropped 2 bases and J dropped 6; count of bases not matched to a gene: 4. CDR3 protein: CASSLKLAGSEQYF. In DNA form, the CDR3 reads TGTGCCAGCAGCTTAAAACTAGCGGGGAGCGAGCAGTACTTC.

Many counts were recorded for this clonotype. The chain uses TRBV19 and TRBJ1-2, with 8 nucleotides matching TRBD1. V dropped 5 bases and J dropped 3; count of bases not matched to a gene: 8. This CDR3 contains 15 residues. Germline assignment: CDR1 LNHDA and CDR2 SQIVND (reference sequence). The CDR3 is CASSPRTGRDYGYTF. As DNA, the CDR3 is TGTGCCAGTAGTCCCCGGACAGGGAGGGACTATGGCTACACCTTC.

This clonotype came up a few times. CDR3 bases: TGTGCCAGCAGCCACCCGACAGGGAAAGGAAGCACTGAAGCTTTCTTT. It translates to CASSHPTGKGSTEAFF. The gene calls are TRBV3-1 and TRBJ1-1; TRBD1 matches 7 bases. Germline CDR1 LGHDT, CDR2 YNNKEL (reference sequence). This CDR3 has 16 residues. V dropped 3 bases and J dropped 4; count of bases not matched to a gene: 11.

This clonotype has at least ten counts. This chain connects TRBV2 to TRBJ2-6, with 7 bases identical to TRBD1. V shed 5 bases, J shed 2 bases, and the junction held 3 bases outside the gene matches. The CDR3 is 15 residues long. The germline CDR1 and CDR2 sequences are SNHLY and FYNNEI. The CDR3 DNA reads TGTGCCAGCAGTACAGGGGTAACTGGGGCCAACGTCCTGACTTTC. Protein: CASSTGVTGANVLTF.

This clonotype was observed at least ten times. The V call is TRBV19, the J call TRBJ2-5; 8 bases fit TRBD2. V dropped 10 bases and J dropped 1; count of bases not matched to a gene: 5. The CDR3 loop spans 13 amino acids. CDR1 and CDR2 (germline): LNHDA, SQIVND (reference sequence). CDR3 bases: TGTGCCACTAAAGCGGGGGCCCAAGAGACCCAGTACTTC. Its protein product is CATKAGAQETQYF. Together with reference TRBV19 and TRBJ2-5, the CDR3 gives the full variable domain: DGGITQSPKYLFRKEGQNVTLSCEQNLNHDAMYWYRQDPGQGLRLIYYSQIVNDFQKGDIAEGYSVSREKKESFPLTVTSAQKNPTAFYLCATKAGAQETQYFGPGTRLLVL.

A few counts support this clonotype. The gene calls are TRBV11-2 and TRBJ2-5, with D unclear. V lost 1 base and J 4 bases, leaving 13 bases between the germline ends. CDR1 is SGHAT, CDR2 FQNNGV, per germline. This CDR3 comprises 15 residues. The DNA of the CDR3 is TGTGCCAGCAGCTTAGCATCCGGTCTTGGAGAGACCCAGTACTTC. The encoded protein is CASSLASGLGETQYF.

In its sample, this clonotype was seen many times. The rearrangement links TRBV2 to TRBJ1-5, with 8 positions matching TRBD1. The V and J ends lost 8 bases and 7 bases, in that order; junction bases with no gene match: 13. The CDR3 length is 15 residues. Germline assignment: CDR1 SNHLY and CDR2 FYNNEI. CDR3 bases: TGTGCCAGCGAGGCAATACAGGGGGAGGGGCAGCCCCAGCATTTT. Encoded protein: CASEAIQGEGQPQHF.

This clonotype has ten or more counts. The chain joins TRBV10-3 to TRBJ1-1; D remains unclear. V lost 0 bases, J lost 4 bases, and 12 bases lay in between. From germline, CDR1 is ENHRY and CDR2 SYGVKD. The CDR3 covers 15 residues. The CDR3 DNA sequence: TGTGCCATCAGTGAGTCAAGATTGGGATCCACTGAAGCTTTCTTT. It codes for CAISESRLGSTEAFF.

This clonotype was found many times. The chain carries TRBV4-1 and TRBJ1-5; D gene ambiguous. V lost 3 bases to trimming and J lost 7 bases, with 7 bases between them. Looked up from germline, CDR1 is MGHRA and CDR2 is YSYEKL. The CDR3 consists of 12 residues. CDR3 in amino acids: CASSQYFQPQHF. The CDR3 DNA follows: TGCGCCAGCAGCCAGTATTTCCAGCCCCAGCATTTT.

The CDR3 nucleotides are TGTGCCAGCAGTTTTGAGGGGAGCGGGGGGGTAGATACGCAGTATTTT. Amino acid sequence: CASSFEGSGGVDTQYF. The chain has TRBV12-3 or TRBV12-4 and TRBJ2-3; TRBD2 aligns across 10 bases. This CDR3 has 16 residues. Trimming cost V 3 bases and J 5 bases; bases outside gene matches: 8.

In its sample, this clonotype was seen many times. This chain links TRBV11-2 with TRBJ1-1, with D unresolved. The germline CDR1 and CDR2 sequences are SGHAT and FQNNGV. The CDR3 consists of 12 residues. The V end was cut by 1 base, the J end by 4 bases, with 4 bases between. CDR3 loop: CASSLVLTEAFF. The CDR3 DNA follows: TGTGCCAGCAGCTTAGTACTCACTGAAGCTTTCTTT.

This clonotype was observed at least ten times. The V and J genes are TRBV7-8 and TRBJ1-1; no clear D. Germline V gene lookup returns CDR1 SGHVS and CDR2 FQNEAQ. The CDR3 totals 14 residues. Trimming left V 5 bases short and J 2 bases short, with 12 bases between. The CDR3 nucleotides read TGTGCCAGCAGCCTCGGACGGTTTAACACTGAAGCTTTCTTT. This codes for CASSLGRFNTEAFF.